Below are 25 T cell receptor beta chains sequenced from a single sample in a study of identifying expanded T cells in peripheral blood (dated by TCRdb to about 2019). Library prep was done by the immunoSEQ multiplex PCR assay. TCRdb took over this immuneACCESS table, retaining in-frame rearrangements with V and J assigned. Such tables are incomplete; in checked studies, under half of the missing clones stem from an unresolved V gene, and the remainder is unexplained. This sample is represented by 110,000 or so clones; approximately 90% of them were singletons. The ten largest clonotypes hold 7.5% to 10% of the sample. Sequencing input: blood. The receptors here all came from a person between 18 and 75 years old in good health.

The chain employs TRBV14 and TRBJ1-3, with D possibly being TRBD1 (6 bases). Germline CDR1 SGHDN, CDR2 FVKESK. CDR3 length: 14 amino acids. Trimming took off 1 base at V and 2 bases at J, with 6 bases between the two ends. The CDR3 DNA reads TGTGCCAGCAGCCAAGGGACAGCTGGAAACACCATATATTTT. Translating gives CASSQGTAGNTIYF.

The chain has TRBV10-3 and TRBJ2-7; D might be TRBD1 or TRBD2, each matching 5 bases. Trimming left V 5 bases short and J 0 bases short, with 14 bases between. Per the germline V gene, CDR1 is ENHRY and CDR2 is SYGVKD. The CDR3 length is 15 residues. The CDR3 here is CAISTPRGSSYEQYF. The CDR3 DNA follows: TGTGCCATCAGTACCCCACGGGGCAGCTCCTACGAGCAGTACTTC.

The chain carries TRBV6-1 and TRBJ2-3; 8 bases are a match to TRBD2. The trim removed 6 bases at V and 2 bases at J, leaving 4 bases unmatched. This CDR3 region has 14 residues. The germline V gene has CDR1 MNHNS and CDR2 SASEGT. The CDR3 spells CASSQLAATDTQYF. The CDR3 bases are TGTGCCAGCAGCCAACTAGCGGCCACAGATACGCAGTATTTT.

The gene calls are TRBV6-5 and TRBJ1-6, with unresolved D. V was cut by 1 base and J by 14 bases, with 12 bases left in between. CDR1 is MNHEY, CDR2 SVGAGI, per germline. This CDR3 contains 13 residues. In DNA form, the CDR3 reads TGTGCCAGCAGTTACTATCAGGAGAGATCCCTCCACTTT. Protein sequence: CASSYYQERSLHF.

The chain is built from TRBV7-9 and TRBJ2-3; either TRBD1 or TRBD2 may supply D (5 bases each). The CDR3 runs to 18 residues. V lost 1 base and J lost 2, with 19 bases in between. In germline, CDR1 is SEHNR, CDR2 FQNEAQ (reference sequence). The CDR3 spells CASSLGGSGSSITDTQYF. CDR3 bases: TGTGCCAGCAGCTTAGGGGGGTCGGGGTCCTCGATCACAGATACGCAGTATTTT.

The gene calls are TRBV28 and TRBJ2-3, with TRBD2 matching over 7 bases. The V gene's germline CDR1 is MDHEN and CDR2 SYDVKM. V gave up 3 bases and J gave up 4 bases; unmatched junction bases: 4. CDR3 size: 14 residues. The CDR3 region is CASSFGGSPDTQYF. The CDR3 DNA sequence: TGTGCCAGCAGTTTTGGCGGGAGTCCAGATACGCAGTATTTT.

The V call is TRBV27, the J call TRBJ1-5; 11 nucleotides line up with TRBD1. CDR3 length: 15 amino acids. CDR1 is MNHEY, CDR2 SMNVEV, per germline (reference sequence). V was pared by 5 bases and J by 5 bases, with 5 bases of the junction left unmatched. DNA of the CDR3: TGTGCCAGCAGTCGGGGACAGGGGGTCTATCAGCCCCAGCATTTT. Its translation: CASSRGQGVYQPQHF.

The chain combines TRBV9 with TRBJ2-6, with D possibly matching TRBD2 (5 bases). V shed 0 bases and J shed 3 bases, with 10 bases lying between them. Germline-derived CDR1 and CDR2 are SGDLS and YYNGEE. There are 16 residues in the CDR3. The CDR3 DNA is TGTGCCAGCAGCGTAGGAGGGTTCCGTGGGGCCAACGTCCTGACTTTC. It codes for CASSVGGFRGANVLTF. Complete variable domain (other parts from reference TRBV9 and TRBJ2-6): DSGVTQTPKHLITATGQRVTLRCSPRSGDLSVYWYQQSLDQGLQFLIQYYNGEERAKGNILERFSAQQFPDLHSELNLSSLELGDSALYFCASSVGGFRGANVLTFGAGSRLTVL.

CDR3 in DNA: TGTGCCAGCAGTGGGGGGAGGGGGGCCAAAAACATTCAGTACTTC. Amino acid sequence: CASSGGRGAKNIQYF. The chain joins TRBV6-1 to TRBJ2-4, with D perhaps TRBD2 (7 bases). Trimming took off 4 bases at V and 1 base at J, with 11 bases between the two ends. Germline loops: CDR1 MNHNS, CDR2 SASEGT. This CDR3 is built from 15 residues.

The chain is built from TRBV14 and TRBJ2-6; perhaps D is TRBD1 or TRBD2 (5 bases each). The germline V and J ends were trimmed by 7 bases and 2 bases, with 9 bases remaining between them. The CDR3 is 14 residues long. Looked up from germline, CDR1 is SGHDN and CDR2 is FVKESK. CDR3 DNA: TGTGCCAGCAACCAGGGAGCTGGGGCCAACGTCCTGACTTTC. Its protein product is CASNQGAGANVLTF.

V usage is TRBV11-3 and J usage is TRBJ2-7, with TRBD1 identical over 7 bases. The CDR3 is 15 residues long. The V segment lost 3 bases and the J segment 0 bases; nucleotides outside the gene matches: 5. Germline CDR1 reads SGHNT; CDR2 reads YENEEA. The CDR3 DNA reads as TGTGCCAGCAGCTTTCGACAGGGTCCCTCCTACGAGCAGTACTTC. Residues: CASSFRQGPSYEQYF.

The rearrangement uses TRBV27 and TRBJ1-1; 9 bases map to TRBD1. Germline values: CDR1 MNHEY, CDR2 SMNVEV (reference sequence). J was trimmed by 7 bases and V by 7 bases; bases with no gene match: 16. The length of the CDR3 is 16 residues. CDR3 sequence (DNA): TGTGCCAGCAACACTGGGGGGGCACAGGGGGCTAGTGAAGCTTTCTTT. As protein: CASNTGGAQGASEAFF.

The chain recombines TRBV27 with TRBJ1-4; the D is unclear. Germline assignment: CDR1 MNHEY and CDR2 SMNVEV (reference sequence). V was clipped by 6 bases and J by 3 bases, with 11 bases between them. The CDR3 is made up of 14 amino acids. This CDR3 is CASSVGMANEKLFF. CDR3 nucleotide sequence: TGTGCCAGCAGCGTTGGGATGGCTAATGAAAAACTGTTTTTT.

The chain is built from TRBV4-1 and TRBJ1-5; perhaps TRBD1 as D (6 bases). Trimming took off 4 bases at V and 7 bases at J, with 14 bases between the two ends. Germline CDR1 and CDR2: MGHRA and YSYEKL. This CDR3 comprises 14 residues. The CDR3 loop is CASSPGTWVQPQHF. In nucleotides, the CDR3 is TGCGCCAGCAGCCCCGGGACATGGGTCCAGCCCCAGCATTTT.

This chain connects TRBV2 to TRBJ2-1; 11 nucleotides match TRBD2. This CDR3 spans 16 amino acids. After removal of 6 bases from V and 6 bases from J, the junction contained 10 bases not matched to a gene. Germline V gene sequence: CDR1 SNHLY, CDR2 FYNNEI. The CDR3, as DNA: TGTGCCAGCAGGAGCTTTCTAGCGGGGGGTGTCAATGAGCAGTTCTTC. Amino acids: CASRSFLAGGVNEQFF.

This chain links TRBV29-1 with TRBJ2-3, with 7 bases aligning to TRBD2. V was clipped by 3 bases and J by 2 bases; unmatched bases: 8. The CDR3 runs to 15 residues. Germline V gene sequence: CDR1 SQVTM, CDR2 ANQGSEA. Here the CDR3 DNA reads TGCAGCGTTGAGGATCGGGGGGACTCCACAGATACGCAGTATTTT. The encoded protein is CSVEDRGDSTDTQYF.

The chain links TRBV7-9 to TRBJ1-4, with D unclear. In germline, CDR1 is SEHNR, CDR2 FQNEAQ (reference sequence). Trimming took off 7 bases at V and 8 bases at J, with 14 bases between the two ends. The CDR3 consists of 13 residues. The CDR3 reads CASNLEGMEKLFF. The CDR3 nucleotides read TGTGCCAGCAACCTTGAGGGTATGGAAAAACTGTTTTTT.

The genes are TRBV6-5 and TRBJ2-3; D gene ambiguous. Germline CDR1 and CDR2: MNHEY and SVGAGI. Trimming took off 0 bases at V and 6 bases at J, with 10 bases between the two ends. This CDR3 has 14 residues. The CDR3 DNA sequence: TGTGCCAGCAGTTACTCGAAGGTGGGGGATACGCAGTATTTT. Its protein product is CASSYSKVGDTQYF.

In this sample, this clone turned up once. The chain joins TRBV6-6 to TRBJ1-3, with D possibly matching TRBD1 (5 bases). V dropped 5 bases and J dropped 0 bases, with 14 bases sitting between them. From germline, CDR1 is MNHNY and CDR2 SVGAGI (reference sequence). This CDR3 is 16 amino acids long. In nucleotides, the CDR3 is TGTGCCAGCAGTCCCCGGGGGGGGGACTCTGGAAACACCATATATTTT. It is translated as CASSPRGGDSGNTIYF.

The chain employs TRBV19 and TRBJ2-7; D is unresolved. The CDR3 consists of 13 residues. The germline CDR1 and CDR2 sequences are LNHDA and SQIVND (reference sequence). Trimming left V 8 bases short and J 3 bases short, with 14 bases between. The CDR3 bases are TGTGCCAGTGCCCGCAGGAGCCACTACGAGCAGTACTTC. It codes for CASARRSHYEQYF. The variable domain in full, completed from reference TRBV19 and TRBJ2-7, reads DGGITQSPKYLFRKEGQNVTLSCEQNLNHDAMYWYRQDPGQGLRLIYYSQIVNDFQKGDIAEGYSVSREKKESFPLTVTSAQKNPTAFYLCASARRSHYEQYFGPGTRLTVT.

The chain is built from TRBV6-6 and TRBJ2-1, with 10 bases aligning to TRBD1. The CDR3 totals 16 residues. Losses at the gene ends were 7 bases for V and 1 base for J; bases not matched to a gene: 7. Germline V gene lookup returns CDR1 MNHNY and CDR2 SVGAGI (reference sequence). CDR3 amino acids: CASTGDRGSSYNEQFF. CDR3 nucleotides: TGTGCCAGCACCGGGGACAGGGGCAGTTCCTACAATGAGCAGTTCTTC.

The gene calls are TRBV4-3 and TRBJ2-1; D may be TRBD1 (6 bases). The CDR3 is made up of 16 amino acids. Per germline, CDR1 LGHNA and CDR2 YSLEER. Trimming removed 0 bases at V and 6 bases at J, with 15 bases between. The DNA for the CDR3 is TGCGCCAGCAGCCAAGAGCGAGGGGGACGGGTCAATGAGCAGTTCTTC. Amino acid sequence: CASSQERGGRVNEQFF.

This chain joins TRBV28 and TRBJ1-4; the D gene is possibly TRBD1 (6 bases). The CDR3 length is 13 residues. Germline V gene lookup returns CDR1 MDHEN and CDR2 SYDVKM. Trimming cost V 6 bases and J 6 bases, with 11 bases left between them. The DNA for the CDR3 is TGTGCCAGCAGCCTGAACAGGGATGAAAAACTGTTTTTT. Its translation: CASSLNRDEKLFF.

The chain is built from TRBV28 and TRBJ1-3; D gene uncertain. V was cut by 2 bases and J by 1 base, with 6 bases left in between. Per germline, CDR1 MDHEN and CDR2 SYDVKM. CDR3 size: 14 residues. CDR3 sequence (DNA): TGTGCCAGCAGTTTAAGGCAATCTGGAAACACCATATATTTT. This codes for CASSLRQSGNTIYF. The variable domain in full, with the rest retrieved from reference TRBV28 and TRBJ1-3, is DVKVTQSSRYLVKRTGEKVFLECVQDMDHENMFWYRQDPGLGLRLIYFSYDVKMKEKGDIPEGYSVSREKKERFSLILESASTNQTSMYLCASSLRQSGNTIYFGEGSWLTVV.

J is TRBJ1-4 and V is TRBV7-2; a possible D gene is TRBD1 (5 bases). There are 14 residues in the CDR3. Per germline, CDR1 SGHTA and CDR2 FQGNSA. Trimming took 8 bases from V and 9 from J, leaving 19 bases between them. In DNA, the CDR3 is TGTGCCAGCCCGGAGGAGGGGTCGGCGAAAAAACTGTTTTTT. Translated: CASPEEGSAKKLFF. Full variable domain (remainder filled in from reference TRBV7-2 and TRBJ1-4): GAGVSQSPSNKVTEKGKDVELRCDPISGHTALYWYRQSLGQGLEFLIYFQGNSAPDKSGLPSDRFSAERTGGSVSTLTIQRTQQEDSAVYLCASPEEGSAKKLFFGSGTQLSVL.